This passage covers 13 T cell receptor beta chains from one sample sequenced in a study of CD4 T cells in relation to SARS-CoV-2 and coronaviruses. Before the COVID-19 pandemic, during about 2011-2019, CD4+ T cells were taken from unexposed donors. Isolation of CD4+ T cells took place after nine to ten days in culture. Profiled with immunoSEQ multiplex PCR; TCRdb holds only in-frame clones, not every one. The sample lists about 26,000 clones; more than 60% were seen once. Their antigen targets remain unknown. The sample consisted of CD4+ T cells from PBMCs, cultured in vitro. These receptors were taken from a human donor in good health.

This clone showed up just once. The chain joins TRBV5-4 to TRBJ2-2, with TRBD2 as a possible D gene (5 bases). V lost 3 bases and J lost 8, with 8 bases in between. The CDR3 totals 12 residues. The germline CDR1 and CDR2 sequences are SGHNT and YYREEE (reference sequence). The CDR3 nucleotides read TGTGCCAGCAGCTCTAGAGGGGGGGAGCTGTTTTTT. It specifies CASSSRGGELFF.

The chain uses TRBV7-8 and TRBJ2-1, with 10 bases identical to TRBD2. There are 15 residues in the CDR3. J gave up 1 base and V 8 bases, and 5 bases lay outside the gene matches. Germline CDR1 is SGHVS and CDR2 is FQNEAQ. This chain's CDR3 is CASGGLAFSYNEQFF. In DNA, the CDR3 is TGTGCCAGCGGGGGACTAGCGTTTTCCTACAATGAGCAGTTCTTC.

This clone was seen a single time. V gene TRBV7-6 combines with J gene TRBJ2-7; the match to TRBD1 covers 7 bases. Germline CDR1 is SGHVS and CDR2 is FNYEAQ. CDR3 length: 13 residues. V lost 5 bases to trimming and J lost 3 bases; unmatched junction nucleotides: 4. DNA of the CDR3: TGTGCCAGCAGCCTCGGACAGGACTACGAGCAGTACTTC. Translating it yields CASSLGQDYEQYF.

The V and J genes are TRBV7-9 and TRBJ2-7; D is uncertain. Germline-derived CDR1 and CDR2 are SEHNR and FQNEAQ (reference sequence). This CDR3 has 14 residues. The V gene lost 5 bases and the J gene lost 5 bases, with 16 bases spanning the gap. In nucleotides, the CDR3 is TGTGCCAGCAGCACAAAGACACCGCCCCACGAGCAGTACTTC. Translated: CASSTKTPPHEQYF.

V and J are TRBV5-1 and TRBJ2-5; the D gene is possibly TRBD1 (5 bases). The CDR3 length is 14 residues. CDR1 and CDR2 from the germline V gene are SGHRS and YFSETQ. The V end was cut by 2 bases, the J end by 5 bases, with 13 bases between. The CDR3 here is CASSLPQGGETQYF. In nucleotides, the CDR3 is TGCGCCAGCAGCTTACCGCAGGGTGGGGAGACCCAGTACTTC.

CDR3 nucleotide sequence: TGTGCCAGCTCACCAACCGCGGATAAGACAGGGGGTCAAGAGACCCAGTACTTC. This translates into CASSPTADKTGGQETQYF. V gene TRBV18 combines with J gene TRBJ2-5; TRBD1 matches at 9 bases. This CDR3 comprises 18 residues. Trimming removed 2 bases from V and 2 bases from J; junction bases left unmatched: 12. The germline gives CDR1 KGHSH, CDR2 LQKENI.

This rearrangement joins TRBV9 to TRBJ2-5; 7 nucleotides match TRBD2. The J segment lost 3 bases and the V segment lost 0 bases, leaving 2 bases of the junction unmatched. CDR3 size: 14 residues. The V gene's germline CDR1 is SGDLS and CDR2 YYNGEE. CDR3 region: CASSVGGLKETQYF. The CDR3 bases are TGTGCCAGCAGCGTAGGGGGACTAAAAGAGACCCAGTACTTC.

V is TRBV5-1 and J is TRBJ2-3; 8 nucleotides align to TRBD1. Looked up from germline, CDR1 is SGHRS and CDR2 is YFSETQ. This CDR3 spans 15 amino acids. Trimming took 4 bases from V and 1 from J; bases not matched to a gene: 5. CDR3 amino acids: CASSSGQGGTDTQYF. The CDR3 bases are TGCGCCAGCAGCAGCGGACAGGGCGGCACAGATACGCAGTATTTT.

V and J are TRBV25-1 and TRBJ2-7; D ambiguous. This CDR3 has 13 residues. Germline loops: CDR1 MGHDK, CDR2 SYGVNS. Trimming shortened V by 8 bases and J by 7 bases, and 18 bases separated the two germline ends. The DNA for the CDR3 is TGTGCCAGCGGAAAAGCCTACTTAGGAGAGCAGTACTTC. Its translation: CASGKAYLGEQYF.

This chain connects TRBV25-1 to TRBJ2-3; 14 nucleotides align to TRBD2. Germline V gene data show CDR1 as MGHDK and CDR2 as SYGVNS. J was trimmed by 0 bases and V by 2 bases; bases with no gene match: 4. The CDR3 spans 18 residues. The CDR3 protein is CASSEGTSGGSSTDTQYF. In nucleotides, the CDR3 is TGTGCCAGCAGTGAAGGGACTAGCGGGGGTTCTAGCACAGATACGCAGTATTTT.

This clone turned up a few times. J is TRBJ1-2 and V is TRBV2, with a tentative D call TRBD1 (6 bases). Trimming stripped 5 bases from V and 5 bases from J, with 12 bases between. The germline CDR1 and CDR2 sequences are SNHLY and FYNNEI. CDR3 length: 13 amino acids. CDR3 nucleotides: TGTGCCAGCAGTTCCGGGACAAGTTATGGCTACACCTTC. Protein sequence: CASSSGTSYGYTF.

The chain joins TRBV29-1 to TRBJ1-6, with D maybe TRBD1 (6 bases). The germline CDR1 and CDR2 sequences are SQVTM and ANQGSEA. The CDR3 has 12 amino acids. Trimming shortened V by 7 bases and J by 8 bases, and 12 bases separated the two germline ends. CDR3 sequence: CSARDTDSPLHF. In DNA form, the CDR3 reads TGCAGCGCCCGGGACACTGATTCACCCCTCCACTTT.

The chain couples TRBV4-1 to TRBJ2-5, with TRBD2 matching over 10 bases. The CDR3 covers 17 residues. J lost 1 base, V lost 1 base, and 6 bases had no gene match. In germline, CDR1 is MGHRA, CDR2 YSYEKL. The CDR3 region has the DNA TGCGCCAGCAGCCAAGCCAGCGGGAGGGCCGCCCAAGAGACCCAGTACTTC. This translates into CASSQASGRAAQETQYF.